The sequence of this T cell receptor beta chain was determined in a study of Graves' ophthalmopathy and Graves' hyperthyroidism. Study-wide context: No progression to ophthalmopathy over 18 months defined stable hyperthyroidism. Study results and caveats: Most thyroid-expanded clonotypes exceeding 0.001 frequency were also found in blood.

The study recruited hyperthyroidism patients aged 18 to 65 who were newly diagnosed, under 2 months' duration. Diagnosis was based on clinical symptoms, serum thyroxine, TRAb, thyroid ultrasound and orbital computed tomography. About this clonotype itself: Its antigen is unknown. A read error is possible here, since a much larger clone lies one base away.

Germline V gene data show CDR1 as SGHTA and CDR2 as FQGTGA. The CDR3 length is 16 residues. The V gene lost 5 bases and the J gene lost 5 bases, with 16 bases spanning the gap. TCR beta CDR3 regions were amplified from RNA transcripts. Following a first-round RT-PCR that used HTBI primers, a second-round multiplex PCR was carried out. TCRdb called the multiplex PCR reads again in MiXCR, with one record for every CDR3 protein. The sample yields around 1.1 million distinct CDR3 sequences, roughly 35% seen once. The TCR was taken from an adult man with Graves' hyperthyroidism. The specimen was peripheral blood or thyroid tissue (not recorded which). V usage is TRBV7-3 and J usage is TRBJ1-6, with a possible D match to TRBD1 (5 bases). CDR3 residues: CASSPWGSTHNSPLHF. The CDR3 bases are TGTGCCAGCAGCCCCTGGGGCAGTACCCATAATTCACCCCTCCACTTT. The full variable domain, its missing parts supplied by reference TRBV7-3 and TRBJ1-6, is GAGVSQTPSNKVTEKGKYVELRCDPISGHTALYWYRQSLGQGPEFLIYFQGTGAADDSGLPNDRFFAVRPEGSVSTLKIQRTERGDSAVYLCASSPWGSTHNSPLHFGNGTRLTVT.